Below are 32 T cell receptor beta chains sequenced from a single sample in a study of Ad26.COV2.S vaccination and SARS-CoV-2 variants. TCRdb's table, derived via immunoSEQ multiplex PCR, lists solely in-frame clones and lacks some. The profile covers roughly 350,000 clones, with about 89% appearing a single time and roughly 4.8% taken by the ten largest. Treatment: roughly 19 received Ad26.COV2.S at low or high dose, single or two shots; about 5 received placebo; per-sample allocation not given. Collection of the samples took place on day 63 after the first injection of vaccine or placebo. The material sequenced was peripheral blood, taken in a trial of Ad26.COV2.S vaccine versus placebo. The receptors shown here come from a person aged 18-65 years who received the Ad26.COV2.S COVID-19 vaccine or a placebo.

The V and J genes are TRBV13 and TRBJ2-5; 7 nucleotides align to TRBD2. The length of the CDR3 is 18 residues. V lost 0 bases to trimming and J lost 4 bases; unmatched junction nucleotides: 14. CDR1 is PRHDT and CDR2 is FYEKMQ in the germline V gene (reference sequence). The CDR3 protein is CASSLGLISYGGRETQYF. Written as DNA, the CDR3 is TGTGCCAGCAGCTTAGGCCTAATTAGCTACGGGGGGAGAGAGACCCAGTACTTC.

The chain employs TRBV5-1 and TRBJ1-1, with 7 bases that match TRBD1. Germline V lookup: CDR1 SGHRS, CDR2 YFSETQ. The CDR3 has 14 amino acids. V dropped 6 bases and J dropped 2; count of bases not matched to a gene: 7. DNA for the CDR3: TGCGCCAGCACCGTCGACAGGGCCAACACTGAAGCTTTCTTT. Encoded protein: CASTVDRANTEAFF.

The V gene is TRBV5-1, the J gene TRBJ2-1, with TRBD2 as a possible D gene (6 bases). The CDR3 contains 17 residues. Trimming pared 3 bases from V and 1 base from J, leaving 17 bases between. In germline, CDR1 is SGHRS, CDR2 YFSETQ. CDR3 amino acids: CASSSGLSPGSYNEQFF. CDR3 coding DNA: TGCGCCAGCAGCTCGGGACTTAGCCCAGGATCCTACAATGAGCAGTTCTTC.

For this clone: Other nucleotide sequences in the sample specify the same CDR3. The chain is built from TRBV7-9 and TRBJ2-3, with D possibly being TRBD2 (5 bases). V lost 2 bases and J 0 bases, leaving 9 bases between the germline ends. The germline V gene encodes CDR1 SEHNR and CDR2 FQNEAQ (reference sequence). This CDR3 has 15 residues. The chain's CDR3 is CASSLLGSSTDTQYF. As DNA, the CDR3 is TGTGCCAGCAGCTTACTGGGGAGTAGCACAGATACGCAGTATTTT.

The chain links TRBV13 to TRBJ1-1, with D possibly being TRBD1 (5 bases). Germline values: CDR1 PRHDT, CDR2 FYEKMQ (reference sequence). The CDR3 runs 13 residues. Between the trimmed V and J ends, which lost 0 bases and 3 bases, there was a span of 5 bases. The CDR3 region has the DNA TGTGCCAGCAGCTTAGGCAGGGACACTGAAGCTTTCTTT. Translation gives CASSLGRDTEAFF.

The chain recombines TRBV7-8 with TRBJ1-1, with D possibly being TRBD1 (6 bases). This CDR3 region has 16 residues. The V and J ends lost 5 bases and 0 bases respectively, with 16 bases between them. Germline CDR1 SGHVS, CDR2 FQNEAQ. CDR3 bases: TGTGCCAGCAGCCTTAACCCGACAGGCATGAACACTGAAGCTTTCTTT. Amino acid sequence: CASSLNPTGMNTEAFF.

This chain links TRBV5-4 with TRBJ2-7; D remains ambiguous. Per the germline V gene, CDR1 is SGHNT and CDR2 is YYREEE (reference sequence). Between the trimmed V and J ends, which lost 0 bases and 4 bases, there was a span of 5 bases. The CDR3 extends over 12 amino acids. In DNA form, the CDR3 reads TGTGCCAGCAGCTTGGACAGATACGAGCAGTACTTC. Translation: CASSLDRYEQYF.

CDR3 sequence: CASSSGTVSVEQFF. The CDR3 region has the DNA TGCGCCAGCAGCTCAGGGACAGTGAGTGTTGAGCAGTTCTTC. The chain employs TRBV5-1 and TRBJ2-1, with TRBD1 identical over 7 bases. This CDR3 is 14 amino acids long. With 3 bases clipped from V and 9 bases from J, the junction kept 9 bases outside the gene matches. From germline, CDR1 is SGHRS and CDR2 YFSETQ.

CDR3 protein: CASSEARAEITEAFF. CDR3 DNA: TGTGCCAGCAGTGAAGCGCGCGCGGAGATCACTGAAGCTTTCTTT. The V and J genes are TRBV6-1 and TRBJ1-1; no reliable D call. The germline V gene encodes CDR1 MNHNS and CDR2 SASEGT. V dropped 0 bases and J dropped 4 bases, with 12 bases sitting between them. CDR3 length equals 15 residues.

The chain employs TRBV7-9 and TRBJ1-6, with D possibly TRBD1 on 6 matching bases. The CDR3 runs to 15 residues. Trimming removed 6 bases at V and 3 bases at J, with 12 bases between. Per germline, CDR1 SEHNR and CDR2 FQNEAQ (reference sequence). The CDR3 region has the DNA TGTGCCAGCAGAGAAACAGGGTTCTATAATTCACCCCTCCACTTT. It translates to CASRETGFYNSPLHF.

The V gene is TRBV6-5, the J gene TRBJ1-4, with a tentative D call TRBD1 (6 bases). The CDR3 runs to 15 residues. The germline V gene has CDR1 MNHEY and CDR2 SVGAGI. V lost 2 bases and J lost 4, with 11 bases in between. The DNA of the CDR3 is TGTGCCAGCAGTTACCGGGGGGCCGGTAATGAAAAACTGTTTTTT. Its translation is CASSYRGAGNEKLFF.

In nucleotides, the CDR3 is TGCGCCAGCAGCTTGGAACTAGCGGGAGAGGGAAATACGCAGTATTTT. Its translation is CASSLELAGEGNTQYF. J is TRBJ2-3 and V is TRBV5-1, with 11 bases matching TRBD2. Trimming cost V 0 bases and J 7 bases; bases outside gene matches: 7. The CDR3 loop spans 16 amino acids. Germline loops: CDR1 SGHRS, CDR2 YFSETQ.

The V and J genes are TRBV28 and TRBJ2-5; D remains unclear. The germline V and J ends were trimmed by 4 bases and 3 bases, with 12 bases remaining between them. Per germline, CDR1 MDHEN and CDR2 SYDVKM. The CDR3 has 14 amino acids. CDR3 in amino acids: CASSSSGSKETQYF. The CDR3 DNA reads as TGTGCCAGCAGTTCATCCGGAAGCAAAGAGACCCAGTACTTC. The full variable domain, its missing parts supplied by reference TRBV28 and TRBJ2-5, is DVKVTQSSRYLVKRTGEKVFLECVQDMDHENMFWYRQDPGLGLRLIYFSYDVKMKEKGDIPEGYSVSREKKERFSLILESASTNQTSMYLCASSSSGSKETQYFGPGTRLLVL.

CDR3 bases: TGTGCCAGCAGCAGCCGAGTGGGACTAGCCCTACAGCAGTACTTC. Its translation is CASSSRVGLALQQYF. This chain links TRBV7-8 with TRBJ2-7; 9 nucleotides agree with TRBD2. V was pared by 5 bases and J by 8 bases, with 13 bases of the junction left unmatched. CDR1 and CDR2 (germline): SGHVS, FQNEAQ. There are 15 residues in the CDR3.

This chain connects TRBV7-8 to TRBJ2-2; D not resolved. The germline gives CDR1 SGHVS, CDR2 FQNEAQ. The CDR3 is 13 residues long. Trimming took 5 bases from V and 6 from J, leaving 10 bases between them. CDR3: CASSPYPSGELFF. Written as DNA, the CDR3 is TGTGCCAGCAGCCCCTACCCCTCCGGGGAGCTGTTTTTT.

V usage is TRBV7-9 and J usage is TRBJ2-7; a weak D match, TRBD2 (5 bases). CDR3 length: 16 residues. V was pared by 1 base and J by 0 bases, with 13 bases between. The germline CDR1 and CDR2 sequences are SEHNR and FQNEAQ (reference sequence). CDR3 nucleotides: TGTGCCAGCAGCTTAGGCGGGCAGGTCAGCTCCTACGAGCAGTACTTC. Translating gives CASSLGGQVSSYEQYF.

The rearrangement joins TRBV30 to TRBJ1-3; the D is unclear. The CDR3 runs 11 residues. Germline lookup yields CDR1 GTSNPN and CDR2 SVGIG (reference sequence). The V gene lost 2 bases and the J gene lost 7 bases, with 6 bases spanning the gap. The CDR3 DNA follows: TGTGCCTGGAGTTTGAGCAACACCATATATTTT. Translated, it gives CAWSLSNTIYF.

CDR3 bases: TGTGCCAGCAGTCCACCTGACACCGACTTCTACGAGCAGTACTTC. Amino acids: CASSPPDTDFYEQYF. This chain uses TRBV6-5 with TRBJ2-7; D is unclear. From germline, CDR1 is MNHEY and CDR2 SVGAGI. The CDR3 contains 15 residues. Trimming took off 5 bases at V and 3 bases at J, with 17 bases between the two ends.

The rearrangement uses TRBV7-8 and TRBJ2-1; D unclear. The CDR3 is 15 amino acids. The V gene's germline CDR1 is SGHVS and CDR2 FQNEAQ. The V end was cut by 2 bases, the J end by 0 bases, with 8 bases between. The CDR3 DNA reads as TGTGCCAGCAGCTTACGAAGGAACTCCTACAATGAGCAGTTCTTC. Residues: CASSLRRNSYNEQFF. Filled out from reference TRBV7-8 and TRBJ2-1, the complete variable domain reads GAGVSQSPRYKVAKRGQDVALRCDPISGHVSLFWYQQALGQGPEFLTYFQNEAQLDKSGLPSDRFFAERPEGSVSTLKIQRTQQEDSAVYLCASSLRRNSYNEQFFGPGTRLTVL.

This rearrangement joins TRBV5-1 to TRBJ2-5; 9 bases align to TRBD2. The CDR3 covers 17 residues. Germline V gene sequence: CDR1 SGHRS, CDR2 YFSETQ. Losses at the gene ends were 0 bases for V and 2 bases for J; bases not matched to a gene: 8. The CDR3 here is CASSLGGGGRAQETQYF. DNA for the CDR3: TGCGCCAGCAGCTTGGGAGGTGGCGGGAGGGCTCAAGAGACCCAGTACTTC.

The gene calls are TRBV7-2 and TRBJ1-4; TRBD1 agrees at 8 bases. Germline V gene lookup returns CDR1 SGHTA and CDR2 FQGNSA. Trimming cost V 3 bases and J 8 bases; bases outside gene matches: 14. The CDR3 covers 17 residues. CDR3 coding DNA: TGTGCCAGCAGCTTCTTGACTTCAGGGGGCCGTAAAGAAAAACTGTTTTTT. The encoded protein is CASSFLTSGGRKEKLFF.

The gene calls are TRBV9 and TRBJ2-2; 13 nucleotides agree with TRBD2. Germline V CDR1 and CDR2: SGDLS, YYNGEE. CDR3 size: 17 residues. The V gene end was trimmed by 3 bases and the J gene end by 5 bases; junction bases not matched to a gene: 7. This CDR3 is CASSAGLAGVRTGELFF. In DNA, the CDR3 is TGTGCCAGCAGCGCAGGACTAGCGGGAGTTCGGACCGGGGAGCTGTTTTTT.

CDR3 in DNA: TGTGCCAGCAGTGAATTAGGATACGCGGGGTCTGAGCAGTTCTTC. Its translation is CASSELGYAGSEQFF. The rearrangement links TRBV2 to TRBJ2-1; D possibly corresponds to TRBD2 (6 bases). The CDR3 extends over 15 amino acids. V was cut by 2 bases and J by 9 bases, with 17 bases left in between. Germline V gene lookup returns CDR1 SNHLY and CDR2 FYNNEI.

The chain joins TRBV19 to TRBJ2-7, with D uncertain. The V gene lost 6 bases and the J gene lost 4 bases, with 19 bases spanning the gap. CDR1 is LNHDA, CDR2 SQIVND, per germline (reference sequence). The CDR3 length is 15 residues. The CDR3 DNA follows: TGTGCCAGTAGGGCTACAGTGGACGGGCTTTACGAGCAGTACTTC. This encodes CASRATVDGLYEQYF.

The chain uses TRBV6-5 and TRBJ2-3, with D maybe TRBD2 (6 bases). The CDR3 sequence is 15 residues long. CDR1 and CDR2 (germline): MNHEY, SVGAGI. V lost 0 bases, J lost 5 bases, and 12 bases lay in between. CDR3 amino acids: CASSYSSGVIDTQYF. CDR3 nucleotide sequence: TGTGCCAGCAGTTACTCGTCGGGAGTAATAGATACGCAGTATTTT.

The J gene is TRBJ2-7, the V gene TRBV11-3; D gene uncertain. Trimming shortened V by 1 base and J by 4 bases, and 8 bases separated the two germline ends. CDR3 length: 13 residues. Germline lookup yields CDR1 SGHNT and CDR2 YENEEA. The CDR3 nucleotides are TGTGCCAGCAGCTTAGGAGGTAATTACGAGCAGTACTTC. This codes for CASSLGGNYEQYF.

This chain connects TRBV5-6 to TRBJ1-1; maybe TRBD1 (6 bases). Germline CDR1 reads SGHDT; CDR2 reads YYEEEE. The CDR3 runs to 12 residues. The ends were cut back, 0 bases at V and 11 bases at J, with 11 bases in the middle. As DNA, the CDR3 is TGTGCCAGCAGCTTGGCCGGGGGGCGGGCTTTCTTT. It specifies CASSLAGGRAFF.

Only one count was recorded for this clone. This sequence joins TRBV5-1 and TRBJ2-1; D remains ambiguous. Germline CDR1 reads SGHRS; CDR2 reads YFSETQ. CDR3 length: 12 residues. The V and J ends lost 3 bases and 5 bases respectively, with 6 bases between them. In DNA, the CDR3 is TGCGCCAGCAGCTCCGATAACAATGAGCAGTTCTTC. It specifies CASSSDNNEQFF.

The rearrangement links TRBV5-1 to TRBJ1-4, with D possibly being TRBD1 (6 bases). CDR3 length: 15 amino acids. The germline V and J ends were trimmed by 0 bases and 8 bases, with 14 bases remaining between them. Germline V CDR1 and CDR2: SGHRS, YFSETQ. The DNA for the CDR3 is TGCGCCAGCAGCTTGGAGGCAGGGGCAGGGGAAAAACTGTTTTTT. Protein: CASSLEAGAGEKLFF.

V gene TRBV27 combines with J gene TRBJ1-6; TRBD1 agrees at 8 bases. CDR3 length: 18 residues. Germline V lookup: CDR1 MNHEY, CDR2 SMNVEV (reference sequence). The ends lost 4 bases at V and 7 bases at J; junction bases unmatched: 15. The CDR3 loop reads CASSSLLTGGWKNSPLHF. DNA of the CDR3: TGTGCCAGCAGTTCCCTACTCACAGGGGGTTGGAAGAATTCACCCCTCCACTTT.

This sequence joins TRBV27 and TRBJ2-2; 12 nucleotides match TRBD2. The CDR3 has 17 amino acids. Germline V CDR1 and CDR2: MNHEY, SMNVEV (reference sequence). V lost 4 bases and J lost 8; bases outside the gene matches: 11. CDR3 in amino acids: CASSSPRLAGAEGELFF. CDR3 bases: TGTGCCAGCAGTTCCCCGAGACTAGCGGGAGCGGAGGGGGAGCTGTTTTTT.

This rearrangement joins TRBV5-1 to TRBJ1-1; D call uncertain. Germline V gene data show CDR1 as SGHRS and CDR2 as YFSETQ. V gave up 0 bases and J gave up 4 bases, with 16 bases separating them. This CDR3 has 16 amino acids. DNA of the CDR3: TGCGCCAGCAGCTTGGACTCTTCTCCCCCGGGCACTGAAGCTTTCTTT. Translated: CASSLDSSPPGTEAFF.